Below, one TCR beta chain is given with its context. TCRdb's table, derived via immunoSEQ multiplex PCR, lists solely in-frame clones and lacks some. The sample lists 35,000 to 50,000 clones, 88% occurring once. This specimen belongs to a study of blood T cell repertoires in COVID-19. Trimming cost V 0 bases and J 2 bases; bases outside gene matches: 7. The CDR3 is made up of 17 amino acids. CDR1 MGHRA and CDR2 YSYEKL come from the germline V gene. The rearrangement joins TRBV4-1 to TRBJ2-7; 10 nucleotides match TRBD1. The sample was peripheral blood. The source is a human donor in a cohort sampled during active COVID-19. The CDR3 reads CASSQEPSGQGTYEQYF. Here the CDR3 DNA reads TGCGCCAGCAGCCAAGAGCCCTCGGGACAGGGGACCTACGAGCAGTACTTC.